This entry features one T cell receptor beta chain sequence. Its antigen is still unknown. The PCR ran on 60 Vbeta and 13 Jbeta primers. Methods used by the authors: Approximately 11 million of tens of millions of unique TCR beta chains were shared, per a later count. The repertoire was sequenced with immunoSEQ multiplex PCR; TCRdb's copy has only in-frame clones and lacks some. V and J calls and clone size come straight from that table; D and trimming were deduced from the DNA. The specimen's table records almost 35,000 clones. Germline V lookup: CDR1 SGHAT, CDR2 FQNNGV. J gave up 1 base and V 4 bases, and 7 bases lay outside the gene matches. The CDR3 is made up of 17 amino acids. These data come from a study of cytomegalovirus exposure and HLA in healthy donors. Across the whole study: Early released data had around 79 million unique TCRs, all coming from HLA-typed donors. Study-level results: In a later analysis, a missense DCLRE1C variant was linked to TCR beta V- and J-gene trimming. Most likely, a cluster of highly shared sequence variants arose as a sequencing artifact.

Material for sequencing was PBMCs. The chain carries TRBV11-2 and TRBJ2-2, with TRBD2 matching over 9 bases. This clonotype was sampled from a woman aged 40 to 55 in good health and CMV-seropositive. DNA for the CDR3: TGTGCCAGCAGCTATGCGCGGGGGGGGGAGAACACCGGGGAGCTGTTTTTT. This encodes CASSYARGGENTGELFF. Drawing the rest from reference TRBV11-2 and TRBJ2-2, the complete variable domain is EAGVAQSPRYKIIEKRQSVAFWCNPISGHATLYWYQQILGQGPKLLIQFQNNGVVDDSQLPKDRFSAERLKGVDSTLKIQPAKLEDSAVYLCASSYARGGENTGELFFGEGSRLTVL.